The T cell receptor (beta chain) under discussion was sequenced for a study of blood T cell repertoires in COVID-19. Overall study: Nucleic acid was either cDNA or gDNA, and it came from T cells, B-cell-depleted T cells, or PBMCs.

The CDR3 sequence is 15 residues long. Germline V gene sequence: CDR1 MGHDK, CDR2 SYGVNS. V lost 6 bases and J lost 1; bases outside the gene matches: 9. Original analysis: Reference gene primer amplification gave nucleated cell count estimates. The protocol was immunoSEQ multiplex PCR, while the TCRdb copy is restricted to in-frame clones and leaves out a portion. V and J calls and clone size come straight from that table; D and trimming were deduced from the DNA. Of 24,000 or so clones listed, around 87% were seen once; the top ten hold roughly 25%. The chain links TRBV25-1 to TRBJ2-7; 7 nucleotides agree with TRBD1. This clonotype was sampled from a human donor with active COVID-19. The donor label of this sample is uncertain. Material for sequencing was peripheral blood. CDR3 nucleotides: TGTGCCAGCAGGCAGACAGGGATCATTTCCTACGAGCAGTACTTC. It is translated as CASRQTGIISYEQYF.